The 18 T cell receptor beta chains in this list originate from one sample, sequenced in a study of CD8+ T cells in alopecia areata. As the sequencing template, cDNA was produced by extracting RNA and reverse transcribing it. Clones were read by immunoSEQ multiplex PCR, and TCRdb kept only the in-frame ones, dropping some. The table includes roughly 200,000 clones, about 63% detected once. Source: CD4+ T cells sorted from blood, taken at week 0. All receptors derive from a human donor with alopecia areata.

This sequence joins TRBV23-1 and TRBJ2-7; 13 nucleotides align to TRBD2. TRBV23-1 falls under the ORF class, with uncertain function. The CDR3 runs to 16 residues. V lost 3 bases to trimming and J lost 7 bases; unmatched junction nucleotides: 9. The CDR3 here is CASSHKLAGGNREQYF. For the CDR3, the DNA is TGCGCCAGCAGTCACAAACTAGCGGGGGGGAATAGAGAGCAGTACTTC.

This chain joins TRBV14 and TRBJ1-4, with D uncertain. Trimming left V 3 bases short and J 5 bases short, with 10 bases between. The CDR3 contains 14 residues. In germline, CDR1 is SGHDN, CDR2 FVKESK. CDR3 region: CASSHVQRNEKLFF. DNA of the CDR3: TGTGCCAGCAGCCACGTCCAGAGGAATGAAAAACTGTTTTTT.

This rearrangement joins TRBV19 to TRBJ2-3; tentatively, D is TRBD1 or TRBD2 (6 bases each). CDR3 length: 14 residues. The V gene's germline CDR1 is LNHDA and CDR2 SQIVND (reference sequence). Trimming shortened V by 5 bases and J by 4 bases, and 13 bases separated the two germline ends. CDR3 protein: CASSPTGAADTQYF. The CDR3 DNA reads as TGTGCCAGTAGTCCCACGGGGGCGGCAGATACGCAGTATTTT.

The table lists this clone with a few counts. This chain links TRBV29-1 with TRBJ1-2; D is unclear. The V gene lost 5 bases and the J gene lost 0 bases, with 16 bases spanning the gap. CDR3 length equals 15 residues. Germline-derived CDR1 and CDR2 are SQVTM and ANQGSEA. Here the CDR3 reads CSVKTTEHSNYGYTF. Here the CDR3 DNA reads TGCAGCGTTAAAACTACAGAGCACTCTAACTATGGCTACACCTTC. The full variable domain, completed using reference TRBV29-1 and TRBJ1-2, is SAVISQKPSRDICQRGTSLTIQCQVDSQVTMMFWYRQQPGQSLTLIATANQGSEATYESGFVIDKFPISRPNLTFSTLTVSNMSPEDSSIYLCSVKTTEHSNYGYTFGSGTRLTVV.

The genes are TRBV2 and TRBJ1-1; D is uncertain. V was cut by 7 bases and J by 1 base, with 16 bases left in between. Germline loops: CDR1 SNHLY, CDR2 FYNNEI. The CDR3 is made up of 15 amino acids. In DNA, the CDR3 is TGTGCCAGCATCTTAGGGTCGTCGGCGAACACTGAAGCTTTCTTT. It specifies CASILGSSANTEAFF.

This clone has more than one count but fewer than ten. This chain uses TRBV5-6 with TRBJ1-2; TRBD1 matches at 10 bases. The germline gives CDR1 SGHDT, CDR2 YYEEEE. Trimming took 4 bases from V and 5 from J; bases not matched to a gene: 5. There are 14 residues in the CDR3. The DNA for the CDR3 is TGTGCCAGCAGCACGGGACAGGGGACTTATGGCTACACCTTC. Amino acid sequence: CASSTGQGTYGYTF.

The chain employs TRBV7-2 and TRBJ2-1, with TRBD1 matching 8 bases. Germline loops: CDR1 SGHTA, CDR2 FQGNSA. The CDR3 is 14 amino acids. J gave up 8 bases and V 7 bases, and 10 bases lay outside the gene matches. The CDR3 loop reads CASTRTGNGYEQFF. The CDR3 DNA reads as TGTGCCAGCACCCGGACAGGGAATGGGTATGAGCAGTTCTTC.

The chain recombines TRBV29-1 with TRBJ1-1; no firm D call. The V end lost 7 bases, the J end lost 3 bases, and 12 bases lay between the germline ends. The CDR3 has 12 amino acids. The V gene's germline CDR1 is SQVTM and CDR2 ANQGSEA. As DNA, the CDR3 is TGCAGCGCAGCGGGCCTTTACACTGAAGCTTTCTTT. As protein: CSAAGLYTEAFF.

The gene calls are TRBV6-5 and TRBJ2-7; D call uncertain. The CDR3 has 13 residues. Germline V CDR1 and CDR2: MNHEY, SVGAGI. Trimming pared 10 bases from V and 0 bases from J, leaving 13 bases between. This CDR3 reads CATTLVGSYEQYF. The DNA of the CDR3 is TGTGCCACCACCCTGGTCGGCTCCTACGAGCAGTACTTC.

The chain joins TRBV29-1 to TRBJ1-2; D is undetermined. Between the trimmed V and J ends, which lost 6 bases and 5 bases, there was a span of 10 bases. The length of the CDR3 is 11 residues. CDR1 SQVTM and CDR2 ANQGSEA come from the germline V gene. The CDR3 bases are TGCAGCGTGAGTGCTGGGTATGGCTACACCTTC. Its translation is CSVSAGYGYTF.

The chain links TRBV2 to TRBJ1-2; D not certain. The V gene lost 6 bases and the J gene lost 0 bases, with 11 bases spanning the gap. Germline V gene data show CDR1 as SNHLY and CDR2 as FYNNEI. The CDR3 loop spans 14 amino acids. The DNA for the CDR3 is TGTGCCAGCAGACCGGACGGAGCTAACTATGGCTACACCTTC. It codes for CASRPDGANYGYTF.

V gene TRBV19 combines with J gene TRBJ2-7, with D unresolved. This CDR3 contains 14 residues. CDR1 and CDR2 (germline): LNHDA, SQIVND (reference sequence). V lost 4 bases and J lost 3, with 13 bases in between. DNA for the CDR3: TGTGCCAGTAGTACTACAGATACTGGCTACGAGCAGTACTTC. Amino acid sequence: CASSTTDTGYEQYF.

This chain joins TRBV29-1 and TRBJ1-1, with D unclear. Trimming shortened V by 4 bases and J by 12 bases, and 15 bases separated the two germline ends. CDR1 is SQVTM and CDR2 is ANQGSEA in the germline V gene. This CDR3 contains 11 residues. CDR3 in amino acids: CSVGSPRGTFF. CDR3 nucleotides: TGCAGCGTTGGTTCCCCTCGGGGTACTTTCTTT.

This clone appeared a single time. The chain has TRBV28 and TRBJ2-7; maybe TRBD1 (6 bases). Germline V gene sequence: CDR1 MDHEN, CDR2 SYDVKM. V dropped 4 bases and J dropped 6 bases, with 16 bases sitting between them. CDR3 length equals 14 residues. The CDR3 DNA is TGTGCCAGCAGTTCGAGCGACACAGGGCGCGAGCAGTACTTC. Amino acid sequence: CASSSSDTGREQYF.

The chain links TRBV15 to TRBJ2-4; possible D gene TRBD2, 7 bases. The V and J ends lost 3 bases and 1 base respectively, with 10 bases between them. The CDR3 has 15 residues. Germline V gene sequence: CDR1 LNHNV, CDR2 YYDKDF (reference sequence). CDR3 region: CATSSGGPAKNIQYF. The CDR3 region has the DNA TGTGCCACCAGCAGCGGGGGGCCTGCCAAAAACATTCAGTACTTC.

This clone was counted between two and nine times. The chain carries TRBV29-1 and TRBJ2-2; TRBD1 or TRBD2 may be the D gene (5 bases each). The CDR3 runs to 14 residues. The V end was cut by 4 bases, the J end by 5 bases, with 14 bases between. Germline lookup yields CDR1 SQVTM and CDR2 ANQGSEA. DNA of the CDR3: TGCAGCGTTGCGATCGGGACGGGGACCGGGGAGCTGTTTTTT. Residues: CSVAIGTGTGELFF.

The chain recombines TRBV19 with TRBJ2-2; D ambiguous. Trimming left V 5 bases short and J 4 bases short, with 14 bases between. From germline, CDR1 is LNHDA and CDR2 SQIVND (reference sequence). The length of the CDR3 is 15 residues. CDR3 amino acids: CASSPPAGVTGELFF. The CDR3 nucleotides read TGTGCCAGTAGTCCCCCCGCCGGAGTCACCGGGGAGCTGTTTTTT.

The V and J genes are TRBV28 and TRBJ2-3; tentatively, D is TRBD2 (7 bases). The CDR3 runs 16 residues. The V end was cut by 6 bases, the J end by 0 bases, with 16 bases between. Germline lookup yields CDR1 MDHEN and CDR2 SYDVKM. DNA of the CDR3: TGTGCCAGCAGCACAACTGGGGGGGCCAGCACAGATACGCAGTATTTT. It encodes CASSTTGGASTDTQYF.